One sample yielded the 15 T cell receptor beta chains listed below, sequenced in a study of T cell responses to AZD1222 COVID-19 vaccine. Some clones are missing from TCRdb's copy, which holds only in-frame ones; the method was immunoSEQ multiplex PCR. The sample carries 90,000 to 110,000 clones, about 90% recorded once. The source material was peripheral blood, sampled 28 days after the second AZD1222 dose. These receptors were collected from an adult who received the AZD1222 COVID-19 vaccine.

This clone appeared once. This chain links TRBV4-1 with TRBJ2-1; either TRBD1 or TRBD2 may supply D (5 bases each). The CDR3 sequence is 14 residues long. Germline V gene data show CDR1 as MGHRA and CDR2 as YSYEKL. Trimming took 5 bases from V and 9 from J, leaving 17 bases between them. The CDR3 spells CASSEGYGRGEQFF. CDR3 nucleotide sequence: TGCGCCAGCAGCGAGGGGTATGGACGAGGTGAGCAGTTCTTC.

The J gene is TRBJ1-2, the V gene TRBV10-2; D possibly corresponds to TRBD1 (6 bases). In germline, CDR1 is WSHSY, CDR2 SAAADI. The CDR3 contains 16 residues. The germline V and J ends were trimmed by 6 bases and 2 bases, with 19 bases remaining between them. The CDR3, as DNA: TGCGCCAGCAGGCCACAGGGAACGGATTGGAACTATGGCTACACCTTC. Translated: CASRPQGTDWNYGYTF.

The genes are TRBV19 and TRBJ1-2; 9 bases map to TRBD1. This CDR3 comprises 12 residues. V was clipped by 0 bases and J by 12 bases; unmatched bases: 2. Germline V gene data show CDR1 as LNHDA and CDR2 as SQIVND (reference sequence). CDR3 region: CASSIEDRGHTF. The CDR3 DNA sequence: TGTGCCAGTAGTATAGAGGACAGGGGTCACACCTTC. The full variable domain, in which reference TRBV19 and TRBJ1-2 provide the parts outside the CDR3, is DGGITQSPKYLFRKEGQNVTLSCEQNLNHDAMYWYRQDPGQGLRLIYYSQIVNDFQKGDIAEGYSVSREKKESFPLTVTSAQKNPTAFYLCASSIEDRGHTFGSGTRLTVV.

This chain links TRBV3-1 (or the pseudogene TRBV3-2) with TRBJ1-5, with D possibly TRBD1 on 5 matching bases. The CDR3 sequence is 17 residues long. CDR1 LGHDT and CDR2 YNNKEL come from the germline V gene (reference sequence). Trimming took 2 bases from V and 2 from J, leaving 16 bases between them. CDR3 in DNA: TGTGCCAGCAGCCAAACTGGGGGGGGGACGGGCAATCAGCCCCAGCATTTT. It is translated as CASSQTGGGTGNQPQHF.

This clone has a handful of counts. This sequence joins TRBV7-2 and TRBJ2-7; 7 bases line up with TRBD2. CDR3 size: 13 residues. CDR1 is SGHTA, CDR2 FQGNSA, per germline. The V segment lost 6 bases and the J segment 3 bases; nucleotides outside the gene matches: 5. DNA for the CDR3: TGTGCCAGCAGGTCCGCTAGCGGCTACGAGCAGTACTTC. Translated: CASRSASGYEQYF.

The chain recombines TRBV6-2 or TRBV6-3 with TRBJ2-1, with D possibly matching TRBD2 (5 bases). The germline gives CDR1 MNHEY, CDR2 SVGEGT. The CDR3 consists of 19 residues. V lost 6 bases and J lost 0, with 24 bases in between. CDR3 in DNA: TGTGCCAGCAGCCCTCCCCTATGGCGCCGGGGAAGCTCCTACAATGAGCAGTTCTTC. As protein: CASSPPLWRRGSSYNEQFF.

V and J are TRBV15 and TRBJ1-2; no definite D call. Germline values: CDR1 LNHNV, CDR2 YYDKDF (reference sequence). The CDR3 contains 17 residues. V was trimmed by 1 base and J by 0 bases, leaving 15 bases between them. The DNA for the CDR3 is TGTGCCACCAGCAGAGGTAGTCGCCTAGGGACTAACTATGGCTACACCTTC. It specifies CATSRGSRLGTNYGYTF.

The rearrangement joins TRBV3-1 (or the pseudogene TRBV3-2) to TRBJ2-7, with D tentatively TRBD2 (6 bases). The germline gives CDR1 LGHDT, CDR2 YNNKEL (reference sequence). The ends were cut back, 2 bases at V and 4 bases at J, with 12 bases in the middle. The CDR3 has 14 residues. CDR3 loop: CASSQNPGTYEQYF. The CDR3 DNA sequence: TGTGCCAGCAGCCAAAATCCAGGGACTTACGAGCAGTACTTC.

The chain recombines TRBV4-2 with TRBJ1-3, with D possibly matching TRBD1 (5 bases). This CDR3 has 14 amino acids. Trimming cost V 6 bases and J 4 bases, with 13 bases left between them. From germline, CDR1 is LGHNA and CDR2 YNFKEQ. The DNA of the CDR3 is TGTGCCAGCAGACTTCAGGGTTTCGGAAACACCATATATTTT. It is translated as CASRLQGFGNTIYF.

This chain joins TRBV6-6 and TRBJ1-5; D remains unclear. The V and J ends lost 7 bases and 2 bases respectively, with 15 bases between them. The CDR3 has 15 amino acids. Germline CDR1 and CDR2: MNHNY and SVGAGI (reference sequence). CDR3 in amino acids: CASTILKGGNQPQHF. The CDR3 bases are TGTGCCAGCACCATCTTAAAGGGAGGCAATCAGCCCCAGCATTTT.

The gene calls are TRBV5-1 and TRBJ1-1; 9 bases line up with TRBD1. CDR3 length: 15 amino acids. The V gene end was trimmed by 5 bases and the J gene end by 1 base; junction bases not matched to a gene: 6. Germline values: CDR1 SGHRS, CDR2 YFSETQ. In DNA, the CDR3 is TGCGCCAGCAGACCACAGGGGGCGAGGAACACTGAAGCTTTCTTT. It yields the protein CASRPQGARNTEAFF.

The rearrangement links TRBV7-2 to TRBJ1-5; D unresolved. The CDR3 extends over 13 amino acids. The V and J ends lost 1 base and 7 bases respectively, with 8 bases between them. Germline V lookup: CDR1 SGHTA, CDR2 FQGNSA. The CDR3 region has the DNA TGTGCCAGCAGCTTAGAAGCGGGGCAGCCCCAGCATTTT. This codes for CASSLEAGQPQHF.

V usage is TRBV20-1 and J usage is TRBJ1-2; D ambiguous. The CDR3 runs to 11 residues. Germline V gene sequence: CDR1 DFQATT, CDR2 SNEGSKA (reference sequence). The V gene lost 0 bases and the J gene lost 3 bases, with 2 bases spanning the gap. The CDR3 DNA is TGCAGTGCTAGAGATGACTATGGCTACACCTTC. Its translation is CSARDDYGYTF.

The chain uses TRBV28 and TRBJ2-5, with TRBD2 identical over 8 bases. The V gene end was trimmed by 5 bases and the J gene end by 5 bases; junction bases not matched to a gene: 13. The CDR3 is 16 amino acids. The germline V gene has CDR1 MDHEN and CDR2 SYDVKM. CDR3: CASSDILAGRGETQYF. The DNA of the CDR3 is TGTGCCAGCAGTGACATATTAGCGGGACGGGGGGAGACCCAGTACTTC. The full variable domain, its missing parts supplied by reference TRBV28 and TRBJ2-5, is DVKVTQSSRYLVKRTGEKVFLECVQDMDHENMFWYRQDPGLGLRLIYFSYDVKMKEKGDIPEGYSVSREKKERFSLILESASTNQTSMYLCASSDILAGRGETQYFGPGTRLLVL.

V gene TRBV19 combines with J gene TRBJ2-4, with a possible D match to TRBD1 (7 bases). The germline V gene encodes CDR1 LNHDA and CDR2 SQIVND (reference sequence). V was clipped by 5 bases and J by 3 bases, with 29 bases between them. CDR3 length: 20 residues. CDR3 sequence reads: CASSLTGLSSKGTVKNIQYF. For the CDR3, the DNA is TGTGCCAGTAGTTTGACAGGGCTTAGCTCGAAAGGGACTGTCAAAAACATTCAGTACTTC.